The TCR beta chain described here comes from a study of blood T cells in healthy people across ages. Study background: Template switching captured about one barcoded beta molecule per two T cells.

This clonotype was recorded at least ten times. Its matching antigen is unknown. Overall study results and limits: Both higher diversity and more naive CD4+ cells marked long-lived donors when set against aged donors.

Per individual sample, total RNA of at least 5 micrograms was extracted. It was with a sample-barcoded 5' primer and a J-beta primer mix that a second PCR of roughly 7 to 12 cycles was run. In TCRdb, the 5' RACE reads were re-called with MiXCR into one record per CDR3 protein. The profile shows some 670,000 distinct CDR3 sequences, 52% of them singletons. Losses at the gene ends were 0 bases for V and 6 bases for J; bases not matched to a gene: 10. Germline V lookup: CDR1 DFQATT, CDR2 SNEGSKA (reference sequence). The CDR3 is made up of 15 amino acids. The rearrangement joins TRBV20-1 to TRBJ2-7; 8 positions agree with TRBD2. The clonotype originates from a woman older than 75 in good health. Sequenced sample: blood. CDR3 nucleotide sequence: TGCAGTGCTAGAGACCCTAGCGGGTTTTCTGGCGAGCAGTACTTC. As protein: CSARDPSGFSGEQYF.